This T cell receptor beta chain was recorded in a study of cytomegalovirus exposure and HLA in healthy donors. Turning to this clone: The antigen remains undetermined.

Study observations and caveats: Sequencing likely generated an artifact that appeared as a cluster of highly shared sequence variants.

Primers included in the PCR were 60 Vbeta and 13 Jbeta primers. The protocol was immunoSEQ multiplex PCR, while the TCRdb copy is restricted to in-frame clones and leaves out a portion. Among fewer than 150,000 clones listed, around 80% were seen once. Germline assignment: CDR1 MRHNA and CDR2 SNTAGT. The CDR3 is 13 residues long. Trimming shortened V by 5 bases and J by 0 bases, and 7 bases separated the two germline ends. Each of the donors was a healthy bone marrow donor. The sequence was obtained from a man aged 25 to 45 in good health and CMV-seronegative. The specimen sequenced was PBMCs. The chain employs TRBV6-4 and TRBJ1-1; no firm D call. The CDR3 region is CASSRGVNTEAFF. The CDR3 DNA reads as TGTGCCAGCAGTCGCGGGGTGAACACTGAAGCTTTCTTT.